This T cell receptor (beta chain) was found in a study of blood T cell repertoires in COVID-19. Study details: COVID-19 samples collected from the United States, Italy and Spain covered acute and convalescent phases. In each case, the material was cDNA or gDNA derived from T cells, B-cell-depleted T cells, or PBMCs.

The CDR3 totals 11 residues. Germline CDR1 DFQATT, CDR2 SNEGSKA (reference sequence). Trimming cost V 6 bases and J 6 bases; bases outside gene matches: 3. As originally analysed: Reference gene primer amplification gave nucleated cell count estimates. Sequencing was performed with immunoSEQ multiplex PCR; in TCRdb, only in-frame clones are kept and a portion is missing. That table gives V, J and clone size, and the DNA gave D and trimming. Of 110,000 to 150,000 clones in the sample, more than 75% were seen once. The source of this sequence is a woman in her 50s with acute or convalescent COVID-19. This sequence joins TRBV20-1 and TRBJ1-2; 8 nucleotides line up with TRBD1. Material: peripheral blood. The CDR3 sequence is CSADRGDGYTF. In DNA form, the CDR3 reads TGCAGTGCAGACAGGGGAGATGGCTACACCTTC.